Sequencing of this T cell receptor (beta chain) was carried out in a study of T cells in Graves' hyperthyroidism and ophthalmopathy. At the level of the study: Peripheral blood collection took place at initial diagnosis, before any treatment.

Germline CDR1 reads MDHEN; CDR2 reads SYDVKM. V was pared by 3 bases and J by 2 bases, with 12 bases between. This CDR3 comprises 15 residues. Amplification targeted TCR beta CDR3 regions from RNA transcripts. The HTBI set primed first-round TCR CDR3 RT-PCR. TCRdb independently ran MiXCR on the multiplex PCR reads; one entry per CDR3 protein. The data show 400,000 to 500,000 distinct CDR3 sequences, with approximately 15% seen just once and 4% to 6.5% held by the top ten. Graves' hyperthyroidism was deemed stable absent ophthalmopathy progression within 18 months. In making diagnoses, clinical symptoms, serum thyroxine and TRAb, thyroid ultrasound and orbital computed tomography were all used. This clonotype was seen ten or more times.

This chain uses TRBV28 with TRBJ2-3, with D perhaps TRBD2 (6 bases). The sequencing input was blood. The receptor was isolated from a woman aged 18-35 years with Graves' hyperthyroidism. This CDR3 reads CASSLGGVDTDTQYF. DNA of the CDR3: TGTGCCAGCAGTTTGGGCGGGGTGGACACAGATACGCAGTATTTT.